This TCR beta chain was sequenced during a study of T cell responses to AZD1222 COVID-19 vaccine. Trimming removed 3 bases from V and 8 bases from J, with 12 bases in between. CDR1 and CDR2 from the germline V gene are SGDLS and YYNGEE. The CDR3 covers 13 residues. Method: immunoSEQ multiplex PCR; TCRdb's copy keeps in-frame clones and lacks some. The table records about 160,000 clones, about nine tenths of them present only once. This chain joins TRBV9 and TRBJ2-4; no reliable D call. The sequence came from an adult in good health. The source material was peripheral blood, sampled on day 0 of AZD1222 vaccination. CDR3 nucleotides: TGTGCCAGCAGCGGTCCGCCGAAGCACATTCAGTACTTC. Protein: CASSGPPKHIQYF.